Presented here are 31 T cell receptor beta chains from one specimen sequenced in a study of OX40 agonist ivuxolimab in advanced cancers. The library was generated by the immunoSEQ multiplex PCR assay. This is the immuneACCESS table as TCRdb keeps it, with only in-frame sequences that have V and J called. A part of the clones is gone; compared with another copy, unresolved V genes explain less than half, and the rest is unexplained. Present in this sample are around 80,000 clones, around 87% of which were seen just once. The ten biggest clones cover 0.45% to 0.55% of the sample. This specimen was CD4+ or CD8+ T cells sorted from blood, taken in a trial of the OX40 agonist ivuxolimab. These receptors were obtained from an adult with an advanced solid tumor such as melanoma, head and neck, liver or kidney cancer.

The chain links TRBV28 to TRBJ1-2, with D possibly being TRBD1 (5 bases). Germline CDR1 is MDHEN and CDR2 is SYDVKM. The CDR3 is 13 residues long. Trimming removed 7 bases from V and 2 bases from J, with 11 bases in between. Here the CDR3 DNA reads TGTGCCAGCATCTCGACAGCCAACTATGGCTACACCTTC. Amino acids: CASISTANYGYTF.

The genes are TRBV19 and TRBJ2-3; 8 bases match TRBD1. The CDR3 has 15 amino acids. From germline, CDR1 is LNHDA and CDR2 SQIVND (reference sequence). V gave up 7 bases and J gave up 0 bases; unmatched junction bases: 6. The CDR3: CASTGWTGSTDTQYF. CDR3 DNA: TGTGCCAGTACTGGGTGGACAGGGAGCACAGATACGCAGTATTTT.

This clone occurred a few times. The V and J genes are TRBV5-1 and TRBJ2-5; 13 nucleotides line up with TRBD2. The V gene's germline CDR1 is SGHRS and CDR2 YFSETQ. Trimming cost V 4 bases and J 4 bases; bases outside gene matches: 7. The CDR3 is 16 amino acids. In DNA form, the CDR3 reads TGCGCCAGCAGCCACACTAGCGGGAGGGCCTCAGAGACCCAGTACTTC. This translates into CASSHTSGRASETQYF.

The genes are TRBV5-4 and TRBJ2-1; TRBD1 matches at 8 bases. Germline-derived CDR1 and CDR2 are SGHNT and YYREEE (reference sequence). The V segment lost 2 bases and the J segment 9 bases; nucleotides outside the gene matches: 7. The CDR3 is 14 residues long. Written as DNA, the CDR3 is TGTGCCAGCAGCTTTCATAGCGACAGGGGTGAGCAGTTCTTC. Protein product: CASSFHSDRGEQFF.

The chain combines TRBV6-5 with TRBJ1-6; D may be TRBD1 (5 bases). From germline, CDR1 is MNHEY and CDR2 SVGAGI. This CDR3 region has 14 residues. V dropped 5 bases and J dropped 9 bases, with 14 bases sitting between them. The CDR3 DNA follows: TGTGCCAGCAGTCGGGGGGGATTAGGTTCACCCCTCCACTTT. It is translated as CASSRGGLGSPLHF.

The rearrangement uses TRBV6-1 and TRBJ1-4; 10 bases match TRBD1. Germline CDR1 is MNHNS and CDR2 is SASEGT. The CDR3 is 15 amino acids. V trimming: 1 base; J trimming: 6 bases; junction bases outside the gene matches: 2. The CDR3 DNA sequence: TGTGCCAGCAGTGAAGGGACAGGGGGGGATGAAAAACTGTTTTTT. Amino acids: CASSEGTGGDEKLFF.

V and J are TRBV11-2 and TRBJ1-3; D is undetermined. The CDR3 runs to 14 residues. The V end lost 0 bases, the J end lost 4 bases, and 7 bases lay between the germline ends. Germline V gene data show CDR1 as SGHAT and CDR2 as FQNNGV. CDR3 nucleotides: TGTGCCAGCAGCTTAGAATTGGGAGGAAACACCATATATTTT. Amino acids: CASSLELGGNTIYF.

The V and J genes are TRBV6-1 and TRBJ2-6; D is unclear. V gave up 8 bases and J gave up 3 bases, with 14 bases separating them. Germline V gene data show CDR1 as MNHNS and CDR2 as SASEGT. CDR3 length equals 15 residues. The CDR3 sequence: CASVLNWDGANVLTF. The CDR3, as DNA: TGTGCCAGCGTCTTAAACTGGGATGGGGCCAACGTCCTGACTTTC.

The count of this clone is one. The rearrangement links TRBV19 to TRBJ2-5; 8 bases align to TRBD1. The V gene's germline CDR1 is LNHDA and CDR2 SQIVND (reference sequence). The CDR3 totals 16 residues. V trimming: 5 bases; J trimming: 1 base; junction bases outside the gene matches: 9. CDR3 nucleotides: TGTGCCAGTAGTGCTAGACAGGGGCGCACCCAAGAGACCCAGTACTTC. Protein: CASSARQGRTQETQYF.

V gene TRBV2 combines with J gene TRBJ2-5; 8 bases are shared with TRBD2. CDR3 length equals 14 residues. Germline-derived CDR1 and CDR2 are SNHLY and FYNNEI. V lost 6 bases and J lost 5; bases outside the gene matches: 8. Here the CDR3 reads CASSNTRTSETQYF. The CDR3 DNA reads TGTGCCAGCAGCAACACGAGGACTAGCGAGACCCAGTACTTC. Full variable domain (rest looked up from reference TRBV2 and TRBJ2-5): EPEVTQTPSHQVTQMGQEVILRCVPISNHLYFYWYRQILGQKVEFLVSFYNNEISEKSEIFDDQFSVERPDGSNFTLKIRSTKLEDSAMYFCASSNTRTSETQYFGPGTRLLVL.

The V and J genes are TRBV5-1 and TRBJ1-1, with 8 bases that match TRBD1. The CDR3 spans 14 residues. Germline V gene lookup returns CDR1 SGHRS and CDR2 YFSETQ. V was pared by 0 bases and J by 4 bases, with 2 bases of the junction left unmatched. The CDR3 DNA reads TGCGCCAGCAGCTTGGTAGGACAGGGCACTGAAGCTTTCTTT. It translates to CASSLVGQGTEAFF.

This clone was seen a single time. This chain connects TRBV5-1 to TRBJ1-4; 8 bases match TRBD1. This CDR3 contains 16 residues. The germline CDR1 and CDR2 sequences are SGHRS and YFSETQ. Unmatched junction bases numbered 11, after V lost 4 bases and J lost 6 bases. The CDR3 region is CASSPSGQGIYEKLFF. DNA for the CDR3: TGCGCCAGCAGCCCATCCGGACAGGGAATATATGAAAAACTGTTTTTT.

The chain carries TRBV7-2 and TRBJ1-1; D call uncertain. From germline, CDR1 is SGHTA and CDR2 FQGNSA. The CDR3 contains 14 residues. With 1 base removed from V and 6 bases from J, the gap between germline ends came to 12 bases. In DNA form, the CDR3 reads TGTGCCAGCAGCTTAGTGAACGGCTTCCCTGAAGCTTTCTTT. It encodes CASSLVNGFPEAFF.

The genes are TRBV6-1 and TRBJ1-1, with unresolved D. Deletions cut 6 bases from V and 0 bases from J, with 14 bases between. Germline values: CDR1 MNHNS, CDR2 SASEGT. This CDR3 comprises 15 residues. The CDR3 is CASRYSPLMNTEAFF. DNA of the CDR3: TGTGCCAGCAGATATAGTCCACTCATGAACACTGAAGCTTTCTTT.

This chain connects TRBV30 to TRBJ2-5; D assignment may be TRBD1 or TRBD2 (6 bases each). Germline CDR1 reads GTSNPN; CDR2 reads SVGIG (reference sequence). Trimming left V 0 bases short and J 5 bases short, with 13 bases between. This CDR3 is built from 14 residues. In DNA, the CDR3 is TGTGCCTGGAGTGTACGAAGGAGGGGGGAGACCCAGTACTTC. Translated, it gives CAWSVRRRGETQYF.

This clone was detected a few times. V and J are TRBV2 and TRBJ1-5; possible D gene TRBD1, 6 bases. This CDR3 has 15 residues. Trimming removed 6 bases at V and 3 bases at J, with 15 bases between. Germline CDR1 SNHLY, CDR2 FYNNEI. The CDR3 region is CASRPRTAVNQPQHF. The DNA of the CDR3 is TGTGCCAGCAGGCCTCGGACAGCCGTCAATCAGCCCCAGCATTTT.

The CDR3: CASSYLRTGKINEKLFF. In DNA, the CDR3 is TGTGCCAGCAGCTACCTTCGGACAGGAAAGATTAATGAAAAACTGTTTTTT. This chain joins TRBV7-9 and TRBJ1-4; 7 bases agree with TRBD1. J lost 4 bases, V lost 4 bases, and 12 bases had no gene match. CDR1 is SEHNR, CDR2 FQNEAQ, per germline (reference sequence). The CDR3 loop spans 17 amino acids.

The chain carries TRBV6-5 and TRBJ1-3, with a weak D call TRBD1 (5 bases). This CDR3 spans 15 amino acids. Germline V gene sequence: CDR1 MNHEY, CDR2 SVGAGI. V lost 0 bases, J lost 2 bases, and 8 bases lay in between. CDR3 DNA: TGTGCCAGCAGTTACTCTATGACAGCTGGAAACACCATATATTTT. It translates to CASSYSMTAGNTIYF.

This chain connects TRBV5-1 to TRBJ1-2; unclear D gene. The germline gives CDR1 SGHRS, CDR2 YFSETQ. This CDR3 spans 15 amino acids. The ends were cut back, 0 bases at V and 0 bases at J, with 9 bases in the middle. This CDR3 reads CASSLGASANYGYTF. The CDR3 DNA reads TGCGCCAGCAGCTTGGGGGCGTCTGCTAACTATGGCTACACCTTC.

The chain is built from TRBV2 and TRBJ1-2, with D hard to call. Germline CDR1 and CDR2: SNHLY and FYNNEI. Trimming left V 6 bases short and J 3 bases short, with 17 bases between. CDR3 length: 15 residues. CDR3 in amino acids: CASRAPFYLDYGYTF. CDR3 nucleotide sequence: TGTGCCAGCAGGGCACCCTTCTATTTGGACTATGGCTACACCTTC.

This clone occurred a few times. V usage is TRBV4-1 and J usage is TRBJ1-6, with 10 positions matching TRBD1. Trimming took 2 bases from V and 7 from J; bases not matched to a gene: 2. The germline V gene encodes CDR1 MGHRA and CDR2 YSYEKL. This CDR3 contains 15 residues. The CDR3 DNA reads TGCGCCAGCAGCCAACCGGGACAGGGGAATTCACCCCTCCACTTT. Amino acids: CASSQPGQGNSPLHF.

DNA for the CDR3: TGTGCCATCAGGGAGAGCGTCGCTAGTCGCGAGCAGTACTTC. The encoded protein is CAIRESVASREQYF. The chain uses TRBV10-3 and TRBJ2-7; D remains ambiguous. This CDR3 is 14 amino acids long. V was shortened by 6 bases and J by 6 bases, with 18 bases between the two germline ends. Germline V gives CDR1 ENHRY, CDR2 SYGVKD.

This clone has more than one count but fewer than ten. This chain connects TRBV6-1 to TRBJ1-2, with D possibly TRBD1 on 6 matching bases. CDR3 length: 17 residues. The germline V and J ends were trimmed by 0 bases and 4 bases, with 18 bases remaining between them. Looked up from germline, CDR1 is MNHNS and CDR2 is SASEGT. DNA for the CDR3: TGTGCCAGCAGTGAAGCCTTCATGGGGGGGCAGGGCTATGGCTACACCTTC. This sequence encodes CASSEAFMGGQGYGYTF.

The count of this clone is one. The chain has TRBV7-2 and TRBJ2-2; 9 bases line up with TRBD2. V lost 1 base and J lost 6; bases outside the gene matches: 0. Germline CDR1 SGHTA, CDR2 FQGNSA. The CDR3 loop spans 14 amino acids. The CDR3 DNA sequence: TGTGCCAGCAGCTTAGGCGGGGGGGCCGGGGAGCTGTTTTTT. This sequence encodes CASSLGGGAGELFF.

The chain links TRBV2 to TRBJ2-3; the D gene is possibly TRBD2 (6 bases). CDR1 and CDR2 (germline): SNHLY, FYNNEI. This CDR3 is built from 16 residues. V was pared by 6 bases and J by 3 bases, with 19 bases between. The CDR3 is CASRGVGFGGTDTQYF. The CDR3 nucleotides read TGTGCCAGCAGGGGGGTGGGTTTCGGAGGGACAGATACGCAGTATTTT.

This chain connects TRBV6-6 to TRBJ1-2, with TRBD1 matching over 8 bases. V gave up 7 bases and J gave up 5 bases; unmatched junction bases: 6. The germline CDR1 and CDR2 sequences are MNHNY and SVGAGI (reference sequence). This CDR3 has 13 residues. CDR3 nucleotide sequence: TGTGCCAGCAACCGGGACAGGTCGTATGGCTACACCTTC. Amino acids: CASNRDRSYGYTF.

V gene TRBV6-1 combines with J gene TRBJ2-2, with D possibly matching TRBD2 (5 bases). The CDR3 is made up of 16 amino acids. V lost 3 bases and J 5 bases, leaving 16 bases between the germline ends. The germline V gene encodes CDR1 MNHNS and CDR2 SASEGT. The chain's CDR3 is CASSDGGLLATGELFF. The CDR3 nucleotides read TGTGCCAGCAGTGACGGCGGGTTACTTGCAACCGGGGAGCTGTTTTTT.

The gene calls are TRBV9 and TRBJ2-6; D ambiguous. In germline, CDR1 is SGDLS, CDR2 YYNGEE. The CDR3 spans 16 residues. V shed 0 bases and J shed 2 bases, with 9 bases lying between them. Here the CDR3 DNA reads TGTGCCAGCAGCGTAGTAGGGAACACTGGGGCCAACGTCCTGACTTTC. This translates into CASSVVGNTGANVLTF.

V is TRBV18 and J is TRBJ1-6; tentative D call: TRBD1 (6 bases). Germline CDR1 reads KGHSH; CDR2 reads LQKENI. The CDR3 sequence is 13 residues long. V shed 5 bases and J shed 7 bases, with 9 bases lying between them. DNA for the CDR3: TGTGCCAGCTCAGGACAGAAGAATTCACCCCTCCACTTT. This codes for CASSGQKNSPLHF.

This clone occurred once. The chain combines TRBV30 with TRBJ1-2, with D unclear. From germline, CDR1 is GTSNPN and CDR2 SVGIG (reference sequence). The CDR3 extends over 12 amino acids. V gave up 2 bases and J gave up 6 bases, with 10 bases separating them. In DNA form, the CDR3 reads TGTGCCTGGAGTCTGATCCTTGATGGCTACACCTTC. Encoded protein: CAWSLILDGYTF.

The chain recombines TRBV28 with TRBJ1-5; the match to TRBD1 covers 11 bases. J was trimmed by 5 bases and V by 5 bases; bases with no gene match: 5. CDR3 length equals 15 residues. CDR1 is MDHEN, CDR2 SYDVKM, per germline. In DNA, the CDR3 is TGTGCCAGCAGTGCGGGGACAGGGGGTTATCAGCCCCAGCATTTT. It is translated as CASSAGTGGYQPQHF.